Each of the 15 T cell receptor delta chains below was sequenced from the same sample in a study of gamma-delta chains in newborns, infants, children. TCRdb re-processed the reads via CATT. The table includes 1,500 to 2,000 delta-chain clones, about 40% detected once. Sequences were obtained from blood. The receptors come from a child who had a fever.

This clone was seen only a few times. CDR3 amino acids: CACDTVRRMGDPSYTDKLIF. The CDR3 DNA reads as TGTGCCTGTGACACGGTCCGGCGAATGGGGGACCCCTCGTACACCGATAAACTCATCTTT. The V call is TRDV2, the J call TRDJ1; 7 bases are shared with TRDD3. CDR3 size: 20 residues. V shed 1 base, J shed 0 bases, and the junction held 19 bases outside the gene matches. The V gene's germline CDR1 is GEAIGNYY and CDR2 EKD.

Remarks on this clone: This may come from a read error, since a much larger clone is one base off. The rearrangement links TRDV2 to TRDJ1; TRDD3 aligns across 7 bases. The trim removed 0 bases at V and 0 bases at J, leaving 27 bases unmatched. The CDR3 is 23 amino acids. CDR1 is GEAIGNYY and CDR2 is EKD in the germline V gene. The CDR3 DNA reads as TGTGCCTGTGACACCGTACGGGGGGGGGATGCCCCAACGAAACAATCCGACACCGATAAACTCATCTTT. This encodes CACDTVRGGDAPTKQSDTDKLIF.

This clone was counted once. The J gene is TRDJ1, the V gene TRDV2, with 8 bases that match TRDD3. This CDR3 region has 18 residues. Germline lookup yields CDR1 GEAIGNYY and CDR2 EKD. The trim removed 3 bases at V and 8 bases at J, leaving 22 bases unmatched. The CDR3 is CACDLLGVTPRDHSKLIF. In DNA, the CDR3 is TGTGCCTGTGACCTACTGGGGGTAACCCCCCGGGACCATTCGAAACTCATCTTT.

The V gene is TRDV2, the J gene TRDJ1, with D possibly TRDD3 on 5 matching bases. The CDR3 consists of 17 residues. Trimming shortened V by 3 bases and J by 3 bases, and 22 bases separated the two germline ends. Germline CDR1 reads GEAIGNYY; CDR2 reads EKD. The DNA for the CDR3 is TGTGCCTGTGACGCCATTACTAGGGGACATAGGTCCGATAAACTCATCTTT. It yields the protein CACDAITRGHRSDKLIF.

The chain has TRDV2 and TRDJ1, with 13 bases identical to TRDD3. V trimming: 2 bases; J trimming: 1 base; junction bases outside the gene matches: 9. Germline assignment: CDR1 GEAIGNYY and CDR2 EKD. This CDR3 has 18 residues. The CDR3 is CACDMLLGDTRRTDKLIF. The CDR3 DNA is TGTGCCTGTGACATGCTACTGGGGGATACGCGACGCACCGATAAACTCATCTTT.

CDR3 coding DNA: TGTGCCTGTGACCCGATTCCTATGGAGCTGGGGGATACGCGTACCGATAAACTCATCTTT. Its protein is CACDPIPMELGDTRTDKLIF. V is TRDV2 and J is TRDJ1, with 12 nucleotides matching TRDD3. This CDR3 is built from 20 residues. The junction had 18 bases not matched to a gene; V was cut back by 3 bases and J by 2 bases. CDR1 is GEAIGNYY and CDR2 is EKD in the germline V gene.

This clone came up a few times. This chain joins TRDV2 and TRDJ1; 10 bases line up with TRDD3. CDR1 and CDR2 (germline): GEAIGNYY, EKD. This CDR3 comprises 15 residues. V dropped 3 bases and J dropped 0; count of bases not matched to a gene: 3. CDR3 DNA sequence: TGTGCCTGTGACTTACTGGGGGATCACACCGATAAACTCATCTTT. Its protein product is CACDLLGDHTDKLIF.

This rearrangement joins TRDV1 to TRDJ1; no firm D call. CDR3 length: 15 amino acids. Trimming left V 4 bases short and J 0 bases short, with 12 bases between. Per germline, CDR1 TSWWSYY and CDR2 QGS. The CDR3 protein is CALGGLSGYTDKLIF. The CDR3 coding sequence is TGTGCTCTTGGGGGGCTCTCGGGGTACACCGATAAACTCATCTTT.

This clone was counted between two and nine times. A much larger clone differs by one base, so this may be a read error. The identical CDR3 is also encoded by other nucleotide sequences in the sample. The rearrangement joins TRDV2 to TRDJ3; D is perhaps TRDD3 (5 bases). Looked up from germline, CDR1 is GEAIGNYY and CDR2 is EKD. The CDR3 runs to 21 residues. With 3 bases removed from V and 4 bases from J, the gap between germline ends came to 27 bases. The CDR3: CACDSIVLGSQGSWDTRQMFF. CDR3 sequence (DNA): TGTGCCTGTGACTCCATCGTTTTGGGGTCCCAGGGCTCTTGGGACACCCGACAGATGTTTTTC.

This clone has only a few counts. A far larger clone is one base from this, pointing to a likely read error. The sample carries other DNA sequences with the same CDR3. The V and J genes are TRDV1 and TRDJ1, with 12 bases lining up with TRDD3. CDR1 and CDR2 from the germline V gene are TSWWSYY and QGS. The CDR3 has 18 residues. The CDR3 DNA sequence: TGTGCTCTCGGGGAACGTCGCTGGGGGATACGGTACACCGATAAACTCATCTTT. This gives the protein CALGERRWGIRYTDKLIF.

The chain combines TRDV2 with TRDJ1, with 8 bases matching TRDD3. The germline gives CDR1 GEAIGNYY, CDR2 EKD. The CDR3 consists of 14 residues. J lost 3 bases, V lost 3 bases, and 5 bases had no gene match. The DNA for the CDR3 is TGTGCCTGTGACCGTTTGGGGGATGCCGATAAACTCATCTTT. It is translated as CACDRLGDADKLIF.

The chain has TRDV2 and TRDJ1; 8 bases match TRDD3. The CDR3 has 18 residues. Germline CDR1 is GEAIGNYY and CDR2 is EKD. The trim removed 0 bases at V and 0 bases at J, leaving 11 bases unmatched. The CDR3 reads CACDTLSGTGGDTDKLIF. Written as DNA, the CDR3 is TGTGCCTGTGACACCCTCTCTGGAACTGGGGGGGACACCGATAAACTCATCTTT.

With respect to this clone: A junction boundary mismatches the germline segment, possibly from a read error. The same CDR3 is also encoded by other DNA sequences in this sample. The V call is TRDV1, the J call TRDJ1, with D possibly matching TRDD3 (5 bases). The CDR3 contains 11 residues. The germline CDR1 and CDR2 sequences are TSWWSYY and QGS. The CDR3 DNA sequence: TGTGCTCTCGGGGTGGGGAATAAACTCATCTTT. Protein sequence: CALGVGNKLIF.

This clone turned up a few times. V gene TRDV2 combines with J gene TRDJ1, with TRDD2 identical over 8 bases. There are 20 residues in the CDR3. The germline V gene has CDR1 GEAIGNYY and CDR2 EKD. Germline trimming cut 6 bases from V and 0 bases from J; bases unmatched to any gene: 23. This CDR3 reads CACKGLPKSAGDPYTDKLIF. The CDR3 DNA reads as TGTGCCTGTAAGGGCCTTCCTAAGAGTGCGGGGGACCCGTACACCGATAAACTCATCTTT.

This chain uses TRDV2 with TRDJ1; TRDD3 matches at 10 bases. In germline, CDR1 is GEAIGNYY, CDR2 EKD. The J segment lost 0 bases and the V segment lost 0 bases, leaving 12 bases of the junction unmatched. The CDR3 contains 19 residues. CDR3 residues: CACDTPLPKGDTNTDKLIF. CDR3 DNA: TGTGCCTGTGACACCCCCCTTCCTAAGGGGGATACGAACACCGATAAACTCATCTTT.